This T cell receptor (beta chain) was profiled in a study of T cell responses to AZD1222 COVID-19 vaccine. Notes on the study in general: Possibly, clonal diversity was underestimated; donors were largely white British and included more females.

Assay: immunoSEQ multiplex PCR; the TCRdb copy retains only in-frame clones and omits some. The data contain about 140,000 clones, 85% to 95% of them singletons. With respect to this clone: Its antigen is as yet unknown.

The CDR3 length is 18 residues. In germline, CDR1 is SGHAT, CDR2 FQNNGV. The V and J ends lost 5 bases and 1 base respectively, with 22 bases between them. Pooling of second doses given at about 4 or about 12 weeks was done. The chain combines TRBV11-2 with TRBJ2-3; the D call may be TRBD1 or TRBD2 (5 bases each). The sample was peripheral blood, taken 28 days after the second AZD1222 dose. The origin of this receptor is an adult who received the AZD1222 COVID-19 vaccine. In nucleotides, the CDR3 is TGTGCCAGCAGCCCCGGCCCAATACTAGTGGGGGGCACAGATACGCAGTATTTT. This sequence encodes CASSPGPILVGGTDTQYF.